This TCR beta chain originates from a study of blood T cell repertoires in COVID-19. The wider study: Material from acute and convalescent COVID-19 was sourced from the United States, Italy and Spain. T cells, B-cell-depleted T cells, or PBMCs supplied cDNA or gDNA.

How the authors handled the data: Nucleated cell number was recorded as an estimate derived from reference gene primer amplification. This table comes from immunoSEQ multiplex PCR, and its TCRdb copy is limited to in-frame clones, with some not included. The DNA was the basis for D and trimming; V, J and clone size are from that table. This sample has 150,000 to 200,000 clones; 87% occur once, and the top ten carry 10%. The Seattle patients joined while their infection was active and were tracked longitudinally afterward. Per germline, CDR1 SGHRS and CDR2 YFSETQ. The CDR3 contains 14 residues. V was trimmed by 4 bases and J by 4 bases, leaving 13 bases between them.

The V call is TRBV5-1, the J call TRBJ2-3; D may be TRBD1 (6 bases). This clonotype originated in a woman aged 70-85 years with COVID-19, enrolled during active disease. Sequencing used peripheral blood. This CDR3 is CASSNRQVPDTQYF. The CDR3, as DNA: TGCGCCAGCAGCAACAGACAGGTCCCAGATACGCAGTATTTT. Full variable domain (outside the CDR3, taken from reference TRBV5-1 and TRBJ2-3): KAGVTQTPRYLIKTRGQQVTLSCSPISGHRSVSWYQQTPGQGLQFLFEYFSETQRNKGNFPGRFSGRQFSNSRSEMNVSTLELGDSALYLCASSNRQVPDTQYFGPGTRLTVL.